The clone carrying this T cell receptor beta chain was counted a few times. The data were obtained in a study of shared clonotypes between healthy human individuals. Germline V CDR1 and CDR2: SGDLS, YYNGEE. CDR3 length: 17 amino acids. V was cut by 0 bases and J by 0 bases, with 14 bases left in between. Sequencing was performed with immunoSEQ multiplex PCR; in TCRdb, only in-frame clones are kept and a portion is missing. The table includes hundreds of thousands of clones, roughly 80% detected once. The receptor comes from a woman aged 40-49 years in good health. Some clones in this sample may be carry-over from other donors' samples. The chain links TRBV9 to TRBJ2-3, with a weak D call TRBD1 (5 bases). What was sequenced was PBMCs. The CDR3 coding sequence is TGTGCCAGCAGCGTAGCTAGGGGTCAGACTAGCACAGATACGCAGTATTTT. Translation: CASSVARGQTSTDTQYF.